This T cell receptor beta chain emerged from a study of T cell responses to AZD1222 COVID-19 vaccine. Overall study results and limits: Most donors were white British, females outnumbered males, and clonal diversity was possibly underestimated.

This clone was found once. Its antigen is not identified. The CDR3 consists of 14 residues. CDR1 and CDR2 (germline): SGHTS, YDEGEE. The V end lost 7 bases, the J end lost 3 bases, and 17 bases lay between the germline ends. Sequencing used immunoSEQ multiplex PCR; TCRdb keeps in-frame clones, though not all of them. Among approximately 81,000 clones, around 90% were seen once, and the ten largest hold less than 5.5%. The chain recombines TRBV5-8 with TRBJ2-7, with D possibly matching TRBD2 (7 bases). This specimen was peripheral blood, taken on day 0 of MenACWY control vaccination. The clonotype was recovered from an adult in good health. The CDR3 spells CASGRGGFIYEQYF. The CDR3 DNA reads TGTGCCAGCGGGAGGGGGGGATTTATCTACGAGCAGTACTTC. The full variable domain, with the rest looked up from reference TRBV5-8 and TRBJ2-7, is EAGVTQSPTHLIKTRGQQATLRCSPISGHTSVYWYQQALGLGLQFLLWYDEGEERNRGNFPPRFSGRQFPNYSSELNVNALELEDSALYLCASGRGGFIYEQYFGPGTRLTVT.